This TCR beta chain comes out of a study of T cell responses to AZD1222 COVID-19 vaccine. Whole-study findings and limits: White British people made up most donors, females outnumbered males, and clonal diversity was possibly underestimated. All repertoire sampling was performed exclusively after the peak T cell response.

TCRdb's table, derived via immunoSEQ multiplex PCR, lists solely in-frame clones and lacks some. The sample lists more than 150,000 clones; around 87% were seen once. A remark on this clone: The antigen is unknown.

Germline CDR1 and CDR2: SQVTM and ANQGSEA. The CDR3 loop spans 15 amino acids. The ends lost 0 bases at V and 5 bases at J; junction bases unmatched: 6. The chain carries TRBV29-1 and TRBJ2-1; TRBD2 aligns across 8 bases. The sequence was obtained from an adult in good health. The sequencing here drew on peripheral blood, taken on day 0 of MenACWY control vaccination. In DNA form, the CDR3 reads TGCAGCGTTGAAGAACCAGCGGGGGCAAACAATGAGCAGTTCTTC. Translation: CSVEEPAGANNEQFF.